These T cell receptor beta chains were read from a single sample in a study of Graves' ophthalmopathy and Graves' hyperthyroidism. MiXCR, applied by TCRdb to the multiplex PCR reads, yields one record per CDR3 protein. In the table there are nearly 400,000 distinct CDR3 sequences, about 17% of which are singletons. Sequencing was carried out using peripheral blood. All receptors come from a woman aged 18-29 years with Graves' ophthalmopathy. CDR3s include the opening cysteine and the closing phenylalanine or tryptophan. The D gene is left open where the match is weak. Size tells how often a clone was seen (once, few, many) or the class of an expanded clone, and some rows leave it out.

size,length,V,J,D,DNA,CDR3
many,14,TRBV30,TRBJ1-1,TRBD1,TGTGCCTGGAGCAGGGGGCAGGGAAGGGGTGAAGCTTTCTTT,CAWSRGQGRGEAFF
-,17,TRBV6-5,TRBJ1-5,-,TGTGCCAGCAGTTCTTCACCTCGACAGGACAGCAATCAGCCCCAGCATTTT,CASSSSPRQDSNQPQHF
many,15,TRBV4-1,TRBJ2-7,TRBD2,TGCGCCAGCAGCCAGGGGGGGTTCCTCCAGAACGAGCAGTACTTC,CASSQGGFLQNEQYF
many,15,TRBV7-2,TRBJ2-7,-,TGTGCCAGCAGCTCCTACCGGGCCGGCGTATACGAGCAGTACTTC,CASSSYRAGVYEQYF
many,13,TRBV5-1,TRBJ2-7,-,TGCGCCAGCAGCTTGGGTCGGGGGAGTGAGCAGTACTTC,CASSLGRGSEQYF
many,14,TRBV6-5,TRBJ2-5,-,TGTGCCAGCAGTTCTCTTACCCCCAAGGAGACCCGGTACTTC,CASSSLTPKETRYF
many,16,TRBV28,TRBJ2-5,TRBD2,TGTGCCAGCATCCAGGGGACTAGCGGGTTCCAAGAGACCCAGTACTTC,CASIQGTSGFQETQYF
many,14,TRBV28,TRBJ2-7,-,TGTGCCAGCAGTTTAGACACGGACAACTACGAGCAGTACTTC,CASSLDTDNYEQYF
many,18,TRBV28,TRBJ1-6,-,TGTGCCAGCAGTATCACTACGAGGTGGCAGGCCGCCAATTCACCCCTCCACTTT,CASSITTRWQAANSPLHF
many,14,TRBV28,TRBJ1-5,-,TGTGCCAGCAGTTTATCCAGGGAAGGCCAGCCCCAGCATTTT,CASSLSREGQPQHF
many,15,TRBV24-1,TRBJ2-5,-,TGTGCCACCAGTGACCGTGAGGACGGCGGGGAGACCCAGTACTTC,CATSDREDGGETQYF
many,17,TRBV4-3,TRBJ1-6,TRBD1,TGCGCCAGCAGCCAAGCGACAGGGATTGCCTATAATTCACCCCTCCACTTT,CASSQATGIAYNSPLHF
many,13,TRBV12-3/TRBV12-4,TRBJ2-3,TRBD1,TGTGCCAGCACTCGACGAGGGGGCGATACGCAGTATTTT,CASTRRGGDTQYF
many,13,TRBV30,TRBJ1-1,-,TGTGCCTGGAGCCCGACAGAGAACACTGAAGCTTTCTTT,CAWSPTENTEAFF
many,14,TRBV28,TRBJ2-7,-,TGTGCCAGCAGCCCCAAACTAGGAAGTTACGAGCAGTACTTC,CASSPKLGSYEQYF
many,14,TRBV19,TRBJ1-1,-,TGTGCCAGTATGTCGGCAGGGTGGGACACTGAAGCTTTCTTT,CASMSAGWDTEAFF
many,16,TRBV7-3,TRBJ2-7,-,TGTGCCAGCAGCACCACTCCACGGGCCGTGGGGATCGAGCAGTACTTC,CASSTTPRAVGIEQYF
many,13,TRBV6-2/TRBV6-3,TRBJ1-5,-,TGTGCCAGCTCGAGGGGGAGCAATCAGCCCCAGCATTTT,CASSRGSNQPQHF
few,13,TRBV27,TRBJ1-5,-,TGTGCCAGCGGTGGGGGGGGCGGTCAGCCCCAGCATTTT,CASGGGGGQPQHF
many,16,TRBV18,TRBJ1-2,-,TGTGCCAGCTCACCGAGCGGGGGCGAGTTCAACTATGGCTACACCTTC,CASSPSGGEFNYGYTF
many,14,TRBV28,TRBJ1-5,-,TGTGCCAGCAGTTCCTTTAGCACAAATCAGCCCCAGCATTTT,CASSSFSTNQPQHF
many,16,TRBV27,TRBJ2-2,TRBD2,TGTGCCAGCAGTTGGACTAGCGGGAGGGGGATCGGGGAGCTGTTTTTT,CASSWTSGRGIGELFF
many,15,TRBV15,TRBJ2-7,-,TGTGCCACCAGCAGCTCAGGGAAATACTACGAAGGGCAGTACTTC,CATSSSGKYYEGQYF
many,15,TRBV20-1,TRBJ1-2,-,TGCAGTGCATCGGGCAGCCCCACCAATAACTATGGCTACACCTTC,CSASGSPTNNYGYTF
many,13,TRBV10-2,TRBJ2-7,-,TGCGCCAGCAGTTCGGGGCACTCCTACGAGCAGTACTTC,CASSSGHSYEQYF
many,14,TRBV7-8,TRBJ2-7,TRBD2,TGTGCCAGCAGCCAGGGGACTAGCGGGAACGAGCAGTACTTC,CASSQGTSGNEQYF
many,14,TRBV7-2,TRBJ1-2,-,TGTGCCAGCAGCTTTCTTCAGGGGTTCTATGGCTACACCTTC,CASSFLQGFYGYTF
many,15,TRBV6-2/TRBV6-3,TRBJ1-1,-,TGTGCCAGCAGTTATCGGGGATGGACGGCTAGTGAAGCTTTCTTT,CASSYRGWTASEAFF
-,14,TRBV6-1,TRBJ2-7,-,TGTGCCAGCAGCTTGTCCGGGACTTCCTACGAGCAGTGCTTC,CASSLSGTSYEQCF
-,15,TRBV15,TRBJ2-5,-,TGTGCCACCAGCAGAGATAAGAAAACAGGAGAGACCCAGTACTTC,CATSRDKKTGETQYF
many,15,TRBV6-5,TRBJ1-3,-,TGTGCCAGCCAAGTTACGGGGGCGTCTGGAAACACCATATATTTT,CASQVTGASGNTIYF
many,12,TRBV6-1,TRBJ1-5,-,TGTGCCAGCAGTGGGAGCAATCAGCCCCAGCATTTT,CASSGSNQPQHF
many,14,TRBV19,TRBJ2-7,TRBD2,TGTGCCAGTAGTCCTCAGCGGGGGTCGTACGAGCAGTACTTC,CASSPQRGSYEQYF
-,15,TRBV18,TRBJ1-2,TRBD1,TGTGCCAGCTCACCCAGTACCGGGACAGCTTATGGCTACACCTTC,CASSPSTGTAYGYTF
many,13,TRBV12-3/TRBV12-4,TRBJ2-7,-,TGTGCCAGCAGTTTAAGGACAGCCTACGAGCAGTACTTC,CASSLRTAYEQYF
many,16,TRBV6-5,TRBJ1-1,-,TGTGCCAGCAGTTACTACTCCCGGGCAGGGCGGACTGAAGCTTTCTTT,CASSYYSRAGRTEAFF
-,15,TRBV4-3,TRBJ2-7,TRBD2,TGCGCCAGCAGCCTTGATAGCGGGGGCTTATACGAGCAGTACTTC,CASSLDSGGLYEQYF
many,17,TRBV5-1,TRBJ2-7,TRBD2,TGCGCCAGCAGCCGGGGGACTAGCGGACTCTTAACCTACGAGCAGTACTTC,CASSRGTSGLLTYEQYF
many,13,TRBV28,TRBJ2-3,-,TGTGCCAGCAGTAATCGGGGCACAGATACGCAGTATTTT,CASSNRGTDTQYF
few,14,TRBV28,TRBJ2-5,-,TGTGCCAGCAGTTTCCGGGACCGTCCGGAGACCCAGTACTTC,CASSFRDRPETQYF
-,15,TRBV6-2/TRBV6-3,TRBJ2-7,TRBD2,TGTGCCAGCAGGCCGGACGGGACTAGCGGGAGGGCGTCGTACTTC,CASRPDGTSGRASYF
many,15,TRBV6-2/TRBV6-3,TRBJ2-7,TRBD1,TGTGCCAGCAGTTACGGGGGACAGGGAGGACACGAGCAGTACTTC,CASSYGGQGGHEQYF
many,20,TRBV4-2,TRBJ2-2,TRBD2,TGTGCCAGCAGCGAACCCTGGACTAGCGGGGATGGACCGAACACCGGGGAGCTGTTTTTT,CASSEPWTSGDGPNTGELFF
many,15,TRBV19,TRBJ2-5,-,TGTGCCAGTAGTATAGTTCGGGGGAAAGTAGAGACCCAGTACTTC,CASSIVRGKVETQYF
many,14,TRBV28,TRBJ2-5,-,TGTGCCAGCAGTTTTGGGCCAGGACAAGAGACCCAGTACTTC,CASSFGPGQETQYF
many,15,TRBV7-9,TRBJ2-7,-,TGTGCCAGCAGCTTAGATTGGGCGCTAGACTACGAGCAGTACTTC,CASSLDWALDYEQYF
many,13,TRBV29-1,TRBJ2-7,-,TGCAGCGTTCTCCCCAGCGGTTCCTACGAGCAGTACTTC,CSVLPSGSYEQYF
-,16,TRBV20-1,TRBJ1-5,TRBD1,TGCAGTGCTCTGGACAGGGTGAATACGGGGGTGCAGCCCCAGCATTTT,CSALDRVNTGVQPQHF
many,12,TRBV29-1,TRBJ1-2,TRBD1,TGCAGCGTCCATGGGACAGGGATGTTCTACACCTTC,CSVHGTGMFYTF
many,14,TRBV28,TRBJ1-5,-,TGTGCCAGCATTGGAGGATACCGGCTTCAGCCCCAGCATTTT,CASIGGYRLQPQHF
-,14,TRBV11-3,TRBJ2-5,-,TGTGCCAGCAGCTTAGTGAGGTCCGCGGGGACCCAGTACTTC,CASSLVRSAGTQYF
few,13,TRBV6-5,TRBJ1-2,TRBD1,TGTGCCAGCAGTTATGGGCAGGGGGCCCACTACACCTTC,CASSYGQGAHYTF
many,16,TRBV9,TRBJ2-5,TRBD1,TGTGCCAGCTCAACAGCACCGGGACAGGGTAGGGAGACCCAGTACTTC,CASSTAPGQGRETQYF
many,15,TRBV7-2,TRBJ2-5,-,TGTGCCAGCACCAGAGCGGCAAACCTTCAAGAGACCCAGTACTTC,CASTRAANLQETQYF
many,13,TRBV10-3,TRBJ2-7,-,TGTGCCATCAGTGAGAGGGCAAGAGACGAGCAGTACTTC,CAISERARDEQYF
many,15,TRBV28,TRBJ1-1,-,TGTGCCAGCAGCCATCGAAGGCAGGGCAACACTGAAGCTTTCTTT,CASSHRRQGNTEAFF
many,17,TRBV7-3,TRBJ2-5,TRBD2,TGTGCCAGCAGCTTCCCCTCTAGCGGGAGGGCCGAGGAGACCCAGTACTTC,CASSFPSSGRAEETQYF
medium-sized,14,TRBV12-3/TRBV12-4,TRBJ1-6,-,TGTGCCAGCAGCCCCGGCGGTGGCAATTCACCCCTCCACTTT,CASSPGGGNSPLHF
many,16,TRBV11-2,TRBJ2-7,-,TGTGCCAGCAGCTTTCCCCGGCCCCATCCTTCCTACGAGCAGTACTTC,CASSFPRPHPSYEQYF